The rows below give T cell receptor beta chains drawn from one sample of a study of T cell responses to AZD1222 COVID-19 vaccine. Sequencing used immunoSEQ multiplex PCR; TCRdb keeps in-frame clones, though not all of them. The sample includes 85,000 to 110,000 clones, 91% of them seen just once. Sequenced here: peripheral blood, sampled on day 0 of AZD1222 vaccination. These receptors were collected from an adult in good health. Each CDR3 is given without its conserved first and last residue.

V | CDR3
TRBV7-2 | ASSWTGTGSQPQH
TRBV4-1 | ASSPTIPRQGARTEAF
TRBV7-2 | ASSLAGNSYEQY
TRBV6-5 | ASTRGGSYEQY
TRBV5-1 | ASTGLAGGFGGELF
TRBV5-4 | ASSLASGWNTGELF
TRBV15 | ATSRGSRGYEQY
TRBV6-2/TRBV6-3 | ASSWGRGLNQPQH
TRBV28 | ASSGTGNYGYT
TRBV5-1 | ASAISGSAYEQY
TRBV19 | ASSTPGLAAADTQY
TRBV27 | ASSFSGRYINEQF
TRBV23-1 | ASSPGQKSTYEQY
TRBV12-2 | ASRFRGRGSPGANVLT
TRBV6-1 | ASSEYGGSNQPQH
TRBV12-3/TRBV12-4 | ASSLSSGNTIY
TRBV6-5 | ASSYSPGGPTDTQY
TRBV28 | ASKQGALFRETQY
TRBV19 | ASSTRPGQGDTEAF
TRBV11-2 | ASSGGLAGLNTGELF
TRBV28 | ASSDRRGPRVEQY
TRBV7-3 | ASSPTGRELF
TRBV10-3 | AISRGATGSGNTIY
TRBV29-1 | STRTGWTGELF
TRBV28 | ASNTGLSSYEQY
TRBV5-1 | ASSGDNSYNEQF
TRBV19 | ASSIAAGEGEQY
TRBV5-1 | ASSLYPAMNTEAF
TRBV28 | ASTPYDRGQPNTEAF
TRBV5-5 | ASSLLVGSSSYEQY
TRBV2 | ASSVNRGPGNTIY
TRBV28 | ATPDRTGSYGYT
TRBV9 | ASSAGTTNQPQH
TRBV5-5 | ASSPGREGGYT
TRBV4-1 | ASSQGGGGQGSGNTIY
TRBV4-1 | ASSRVAFETQY
TRBV5-1 | ASSSPGLQMNTEAF
TRBV30 | AWSPMGTDTQY
TRBV11-2 | ASSLAGASGGIYEQY
TRBV28 | ASSPQVGASSYNEQF
TRBV7-2 | ASSPGGPQPQH
TRBV6-1 | ASSEGPGPYGYT
TRBV4-1 | ASSQSVASAGELF
TRBV9 | ASSTSGRGDYEQY
TRBV5-1 | ASSLYTPSSYNEQF
TRBV28 | ASSLDGGPYQPQH
TRBV27 | ASSSQGPYEQY
TRBV7-2 | ASSLTGTGNTIY
TRBV19 | ASSIAAGRVLSNQPQH
TRBV3-1/TRBV3-2 | ASSPSSSGATQY
TRBV2 | ASSPNGGREAF
TRBV6-1 | ASSEFRYEQY
TRBV28 | ASSFGAGPVAGGFEQY